This paragraph covers one T cell receptor (beta chain) sequence. What it binds is not known. This entry comes from a study of cytomegalovirus exposure and HLA in healthy donors. Study-wide points: Cytomegalovirus association was listed for 164 TCR beta chains. Follow-up analysis found HLA locus-dependent TCR association rates, highest for DRB1 and lowest for HLA-C.

Primers: 60 Vbeta forward and 13 Jbeta reverse. Profiled with immunoSEQ multiplex PCR; TCRdb holds only in-frame clones, not every one. The top ten hold approximately 6.7% of the sample, which has 150,000 to 200,000 clones, approximately 84% seen once. The CDR3 has 14 residues. Unmatched junction bases numbered 11, after V lost 6 bases and J lost 8 bases. Germline-derived CDR1 and CDR2 are MNHNY and SVGAGI (reference sequence). The material sequenced was PBMCs. The V call is TRBV6-6, the J call TRBJ1-1; the match to TRBD1 covers 8 bases. The TCR originated in a male donor in good health and CMV-seropositive. CDR3 coding DNA: TGTGCCAGCAGAATTGACAGGGGAGGGCCCGAAGCTTTCTTT. This translates into CASRIDRGGPEAFF.